One sample yielded the 21 T cell receptor beta chains listed below, sequenced in a study of blood T cell repertoires in COVID-19. Assay: immunoSEQ multiplex PCR; the TCRdb copy retains only in-frame clones and omits some. This sample yields around 180,000 clones, of which roughly 80% are seen a single time; approximately 15% belongs to the top ten. The material sequenced was peripheral blood. These receptor sequences come from a man in his 60s with active or convalescent COVID-19.

V and J are TRBV29-1 and TRBJ1-1; TRBD1 matches 8 bases. Germline values: CDR1 SQVTM, CDR2 ANQGSEA. J gave up 8 bases and V 4 bases, and 6 bases lay outside the gene matches. The CDR3 has 12 amino acids. CDR3 nucleotides: TGCAGCGTTGCCTTAGGGGACAGGGAAGCTTTCTTT. Translating it yields CSVALGDREAFF.

V is TRBV7-9 and J is TRBJ2-1; D perhaps matches TRBD1 (6 bases). Germline loops: CDR1 SEHNR, CDR2 FQNEAQ (reference sequence). CDR3 length equals 15 residues. V was cut by 5 bases and J by 12 bases, with 23 bases left in between. The CDR3 sequence is CASSPTFIAEGVQFF. The DNA for the CDR3 is TGTGCCAGCAGCCCGACGTTCATAGCCGAGGGGGTGCAGTTCTTC.

The sample holds a few counts of this clone. The CDR3 loop is CASSAQDRRYEQYF. In DNA, the CDR3 is TGTGCCAGTAGTGCTCAGGACAGACGATACGAGCAGTACTTC. The chain has TRBV19 and TRBJ2-7; D is perhaps TRBD1 (6 bases). CDR1 and CDR2 (germline): LNHDA, SQIVND (reference sequence). The CDR3 is 14 residues long. The V gene lost 5 bases and the J gene lost 4 bases, with 15 bases spanning the gap.

The chain links TRBV6-2 or TRBV6-3 to TRBJ2-5; the match to TRBD2 covers 7 bases. Per the germline V gene, CDR1 is MNHEY and CDR2 is SVGEGT. The CDR3 covers 15 residues. The V segment lost 4 bases and the J segment 4 bases; nucleotides outside the gene matches: 9. CDR3 sequence reads: CASSSKQRGGETQYF. CDR3 bases: TGTGCCAGCAGTTCTAAGCAGCGGGGAGGAGAGACCCAGTACTTC.

Comments on this clone: The junction and the germline gene differ at one end; a read error may be behind it. The chain carries TRBV6-1 and TRBJ2-1; TRBD1 is a possible D gene (5 bases). The CDR3 covers 20 residues. CDR1 and CDR2 from the germline V gene are MNHNS and SASEGT. Written as DNA, the CDR3 is TGTGCCAGCAGCGAAGTGGGTGCAGGGAAGGGAATCCGGGCCTACAATGAGCAGTTCTTC. This gives the protein CASSEVGAGKGIRAYNEQFF.

V usage is TRBV7-9 and J usage is TRBJ2-2; the D is unclear. The CDR3 has 15 amino acids. The germline V gene encodes CDR1 SEHNR and CDR2 FQNEAQ (reference sequence). V was trimmed by 7 bases and J by 5 bases, leaving 17 bases between them. The CDR3 DNA reads as TGTGCCAGCACCAGAACCGCGTTCGGGACCGGGGAGCTGTTTTTT. This encodes CASTRTAFGTGELFF.

This chain connects TRBV5-4 to TRBJ2-7; D remains unclear. CDR1 and CDR2 (germline): SGHNT, YYREEE (reference sequence). The CDR3 covers 16 residues. V was cut by 0 bases and J by 1 base, with 14 bases left in between. The CDR3 DNA sequence: TGTGCCAGCAGCTTGGCCGAGAAGAGGTCATCCTACGAGCAGTACTTC. As protein: CASSLAEKRSSYEQYF.

This clone was detected a few times. Different DNA sequences within this sample yield the same CDR3. The chain recombines TRBV2 with TRBJ2-2, with TRBD1 matching over 8 bases. Germline values: CDR1 SNHLY, CDR2 FYNNEI. The trim removed 6 bases at V and 1 base at J, leaving 7 bases unmatched. The CDR3 spans 16 residues. The CDR3 reads CASSLHGTGNTGELFF. CDR3 in DNA: TGTGCCAGCAGCCTACACGGGACAGGGAACACCGGGGAGCTGTTTTTT.

This clone has more than one count but fewer than ten. The chain has TRBV10-3 and TRBJ2-1, with 12 bases aligning to TRBD2. The CDR3 runs 16 residues. CDR1 ENHRY and CDR2 SYGVKD come from the germline V gene. With 7 bases clipped from V and 9 bases from J, the junction kept 13 bases outside the gene matches. The CDR3: CAITPGLAGKMIEQFF. CDR3 in DNA: TGTGCCATCACCCCCGGACTAGCGGGAAAAATGATTGAGCAGTTCTTC.

The V gene is TRBV9, the J gene TRBJ2-2; TRBD2 might be the D (5 bases). V shed 2 bases and J shed 1 base, with 6 bases lying between them. This CDR3 region has 14 residues. In germline, CDR1 is SGDLS, CDR2 YYNGEE. The CDR3: CASSVSGNTGELFF. The DNA for the CDR3 is TGTGCCAGCAGCGTCAGCGGGAACACCGGGGAGCTGTTTTTT.

The J gene is TRBJ2-7, the V gene TRBV24-1, with a tentative D call TRBD1 (6 bases). Germline V gene data show CDR1 as KGHDR and CDR2 as SFDVKD. The CDR3 is made up of 14 amino acids. Trimming stripped 6 bases from V and 3 bases from J, with 14 bases between. CDR3 region: CATSPTGLSYEQYF. The CDR3 bases are TGTGCCACCAGTCCTACAGGGTTAAGCTACGAGCAGTACTTC.

This rearrangement joins TRBV6-2 or TRBV6-3 to TRBJ2-4; TRBD2 matches at 8 bases. CDR1 and CDR2 from the germline V gene are MNHEY and SVGEGT. Trimming took 3 bases from V and 2 from J; bases not matched to a gene: 15. This CDR3 region has 19 residues. CDR3 sequence: CASSYPPGGDFRTKNIQYF. The CDR3 DNA reads TGTGCCAGCAGTTATCCCCCGGGAGGGGACTTTCGAACCAAAAACATTCAGTACTTC.

The table lists this clone with a few counts. The chain is built from TRBV5-1 and TRBJ2-5; perhaps TRBD1 as D (6 bases). V shed 3 bases and J shed 5 bases, with 17 bases lying between them. This CDR3 comprises 15 residues. Germline CDR1 SGHRS, CDR2 YFSETQ. CDR3 sequence reads: CASSSSPNRVETQYF. Here the CDR3 DNA reads TGCGCCAGCAGCTCCTCCCCGAACAGGGTGGAGACCCAGTACTTC.

The genes are TRBV21-1 and TRBJ2-2; the listed D gene, TRBD1, was not tested against the DNA. TRBV21-1 counts as a pseudogene. CDR3 length: 20 amino acids. CDR3 loop: CATLTYRGTGGAPDTGELFF. CDR3 DNA: TGTGCCACCCTGACCTACAGGGGGACAGGGGGCGCCCCGGACACCGGGGAGCTGTTTTTT.

The chain joins TRBV20-1 to TRBJ2-3; no definite D call. V was cut by 5 bases and J by 5 bases, with 5 bases left in between. Germline CDR1 DFQATT, CDR2 SNEGSKA (reference sequence). The CDR3 is 10 amino acids. The CDR3, as DNA: TGCAGTGCTCCAGGAGATACGCAGTATTTT. Translation: CSAPGDTQYF.

The genes are TRBV10-2 and TRBJ2-3; TRBD2 is a possible D gene (6 bases). This CDR3 region has 15 residues. Trimming removed 2 bases from V and 2 bases from J, with 11 bases in between. CDR1 WSHSY and CDR2 SAAADI come from the germline V gene. CDR3 in amino acids: CASSEKASVTDTQYF. The CDR3 nucleotides read TGCGCCAGCAGTGAGAAGGCTAGCGTCACAGATACGCAGTATTTT.

V and J are TRBV5-6 and TRBJ2-1, with D unresolved. The CDR3 consists of 13 residues. The V end lost 5 bases, the J end lost 1 base, and 7 bases lay between the germline ends. Germline values: CDR1 SGHDT, CDR2 YYEEEE. CDR3 residues: CASSSPSYNEQFF. CDR3 bases: TGTGCCAGCAGTTCCCCTTCCTACAATGAGCAGTTCTTC.

The chain has TRBV6-4 and TRBJ2-1, with D tentatively TRBD2 (6 bases). Trimming shortened V by 4 bases and J by 12 bases, and 22 bases separated the two germline ends. From germline, CDR1 is MRHNA and CDR2 SNTAGT. The CDR3 spans 15 residues. The CDR3 DNA reads TGTGCCAGCAGTGCACAGACCGGGGGACTGAGTCCGCAGTTCTTC. Amino acid sequence: CASSAQTGGLSPQFF.

This rearrangement joins TRBV9 to TRBJ2-7; a possible D gene is TRBD2 (6 bases). The CDR3 sequence is 15 residues long. V gave up 3 bases and J gave up 2 bases, with 15 bases separating them. The germline gives CDR1 SGDLS, CDR2 YYNGEE. The CDR3 nucleotides read TGTGCCAGCAGCGGGGGGGACCGAGTACCCTACGAGCAGTACTTC. Residues: CASSGGDRVPYEQYF.

The rearrangement joins TRBV27 to TRBJ2-7, with 7 positions matching TRBD2. Per germline, CDR1 MNHEY and CDR2 SMNVEV (reference sequence). The CDR3 consists of 15 residues. V lost 4 bases to trimming and J lost 1 base; unmatched junction nucleotides: 7. CDR3 residues: CASSSVAGGSYEQYF. The DNA of the CDR3 is TGTGCCAGCAGTTCTGTAGCGGGCGGGTCCTACGAGCAGTACTTC.

V gene TRBV4-2 combines with J gene TRBJ2-1, with a tentative D call TRBD2 (6 bases). Trimming removed 4 bases from V and 6 bases from J, with 16 bases in between. The V gene's germline CDR1 is LGHNA and CDR2 YNFKEQ. CDR3 length: 15 residues. Here the CDR3 reads CASSLGSLAPNEQFF. The CDR3, as DNA: TGTGCCAGCAGCCTCGGGTCCCTAGCGCCCAATGAGCAGTTCTTC.